These 8 T cell receptor beta chains were all obtained from the same sample, sequenced in a study of cytomegalovirus exposure and HLA in healthy donors. Primers: 60 Vbeta forward and 13 Jbeta reverse. Profiled with immunoSEQ multiplex PCR; TCRdb holds only in-frame clones, not every one. This sample has 150,000 to 200,000 clones, with approximately 85% found just once. Sequenced input: PBMCs. These receptors were collected from a man between 18 and 29 years old in good health and CMV-seropositive.

The V call is TRBV7-6, the J call TRBJ2-5; 7 nucleotides align to TRBD1. The germline gives CDR1 SGHVS, CDR2 FNYEAQ. The CDR3 has 16 amino acids. Trimming at V came to 1 base and at J to 4 bases, leaving 9 bases not matched to a gene. The CDR3 nucleotides are TGTGCCAGCAGCTTAGTTACAGGGGACCGGGGAGAGACCCAGTACTTC. Translation: CASSLVTGDRGETQYF.

This clone was counted a few times. CDR3 sequence: CASSYKGLDEQFF. Written as DNA, the CDR3 is TGTGCCAGCAGTTACAAGGGGCTAGATGAGCAGTTCTTC. The J gene is TRBJ2-1, the V gene TRBV6-6; possibly TRBD1 for D (5 bases). V dropped 2 bases and J dropped 8 bases, with 10 bases sitting between them. The length of the CDR3 is 13 residues. Germline V gene data show CDR1 as MNHNY and CDR2 as SVGAGI (reference sequence).

The rearrangement links TRBV27 to TRBJ2-7, with a tentative D call TRBD2 (6 bases). Deletions cut 5 bases from V and 0 bases from J, with 11 bases between. This CDR3 comprises 14 residues. Germline assignment: CDR1 MNHEY and CDR2 SMNVEV (reference sequence). DNA of the CDR3: TGTGCCAGCAGTCGGGACTTCGTCTCCTACGAGCAGTACTTC. Translating it yields CASSRDFVSYEQYF.

The V call is TRBV6-1, the J call TRBJ2-3; 9 nucleotides align to TRBD2. The germline CDR1 and CDR2 sequences are MNHNS and SASEGT. The CDR3 is 15 residues long. J was trimmed by 1 base and V by 2 bases; bases with no gene match: 1. CDR3 protein: CASSESSGGTDTQYF. The DNA of the CDR3 is TGTGCCAGCAGTGAATCTAGCGGGGGCACAGATACGCAGTATTTT.

The chain couples TRBV13 to TRBJ1-2; TRBD1 is a possible D gene (6 bases). The V gene lost 0 bases and the J gene lost 0 bases, with 11 bases spanning the gap. The germline V gene encodes CDR1 PRHDT and CDR2 FYEKMQ (reference sequence). The CDR3 runs 16 residues. Here the CDR3 DNA reads TGTGCCAGCAGCTTAGGGAGGGGGGGGCCTAACTATGGCTACACCTTC. This gives the protein CASSLGRGGPNYGYTF.

The rearrangement uses TRBV18 and TRBJ2-5; 7 bases fit TRBD1. V lost 2 bases and J lost 2; bases outside the gene matches: 8. This CDR3 region has 16 residues. Germline V gene lookup returns CDR1 KGHSH and CDR2 LQKENI. The CDR3 spells CASSPIPGQRQETQYF. CDR3 sequence (DNA): TGTGCCAGCTCACCAATTCCGGGACAGAGACAAGAGACCCAGTACTTC.

The gene calls are TRBV6-5 and TRBJ1-2; 8 positions agree with TRBD1. There are 14 residues in the CDR3. Unmatched junction bases numbered 7, after V lost 6 bases and J lost 4 bases. The germline gives CDR1 MNHEY, CDR2 SVGAGI. Written as DNA, the CDR3 is TGTGCCAGCAGGACGACAGGGGCAGTCTATGGCTACACCTTC. It is translated as CASRTTGAVYGYTF.

This CDR3 reads CASSPGTGGGDEQYF. The CDR3 region has the DNA TGTGCCAGCTCACCCGGGACAGGGGGCGGCGACGAGCAGTACTTC. The chain uses TRBV18 and TRBJ2-7; 12 bases line up with TRBD1. Per the germline V gene, CDR1 is KGHSH and CDR2 is LQKENI. There are 15 residues in the CDR3. V shed 3 bases, J shed 5 bases, and the junction held 5 bases outside the gene matches. The variable domain in full, with the rest retrieved from reference TRBV18 and TRBJ2-7, is NAGVMQNPRHLVRRRGQEARLRCSPMKGHSHVYWYRQLPEEGLKFMVYLQKENIIDESGMPKERFSAEFPKEGPSILRIQQVVRGDSAAYFCASSPGTGGGDEQYFGPGTRLTVT.